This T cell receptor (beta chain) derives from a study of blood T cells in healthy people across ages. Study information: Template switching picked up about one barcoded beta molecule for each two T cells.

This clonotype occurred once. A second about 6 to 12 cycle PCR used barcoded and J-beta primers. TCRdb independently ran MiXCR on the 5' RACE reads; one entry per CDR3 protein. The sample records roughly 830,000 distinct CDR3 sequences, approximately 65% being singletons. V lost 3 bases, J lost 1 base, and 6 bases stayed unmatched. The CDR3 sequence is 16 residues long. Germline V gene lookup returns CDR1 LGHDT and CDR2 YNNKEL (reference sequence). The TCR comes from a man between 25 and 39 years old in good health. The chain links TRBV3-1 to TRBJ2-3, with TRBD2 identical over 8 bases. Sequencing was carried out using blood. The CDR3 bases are TGTGCCAGCAGCCATTCGGGGGGGCGCGGCACAGATACGCAGTATTTT. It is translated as CASSHSGGRGTDTQYF.